The 29 T cell receptor beta chains listed next were all sequenced from one sample in a study of cytomegalovirus exposure and HLA in healthy donors. PCR was performed using 60 Vbeta and 13 Jbeta primers. Generated by immunoSEQ multiplex PCR, the TCRdb table keeps only in-frame clones and is missing some. The table shows 210,000 or so clones, with about 80% occurring only once. Sequencing was performed on PBMCs. The receptors here all came from a woman between 55 and 75 years old in good health and CMV-seropositive.

The chain links TRBV7-2 to TRBJ2-7; 15 nucleotides match TRBD2. Trimming cost V 4 bases and J 1 base; bases outside gene matches: 8. The length of the CDR3 is 18 residues. CDR1 is SGHTA, CDR2 FQGNSA, per germline. CDR3 bases: TGTGCCAGCAGCTCAGACGGGACTAGCGGGGGGTTTTCCTACGAGCAGTACTTC. Translating it yields CASSSDGTSGGFSYEQYF.

This chain connects TRBV5-4 to TRBJ1-4; D is unresolved. The germline gives CDR1 SGHNT, CDR2 YYREEE (reference sequence). The CDR3 totals 15 residues. Trimming shortened V by 4 bases and J by 4 bases, and 14 bases separated the two germline ends. CDR3 loop: CASSLGVNFNEKLFF. As DNA, the CDR3 is TGTGCCAGCAGCCTGGGAGTTAATTTTAATGAAAAACTGTTTTTT.

This clone was seen only once. This chain links TRBV4-2 with TRBJ2-7; 9 bases match TRBD2. This CDR3 is 14 amino acids long. Unmatched junction bases numbered 3, after V lost 2 bases and J lost 4 bases. Germline lookup yields CDR1 LGHNA and CDR2 YNFKEQ. CDR3 residues: CASSQRGGAYEQYF. In nucleotides, the CDR3 is TGTGCCAGCAGCCAACGCGGGGGGGCTTACGAGCAGTACTTC.

The chain recombines TRBV7-6 with TRBJ1-1; D unresolved. Trimming pared 4 bases from V and 5 bases from J, leaving 14 bases between. The CDR3 loop spans 14 amino acids. Germline V gene lookup returns CDR1 SGHVS and CDR2 FNYEAQ. The CDR3 nucleotides are TGTGCCAGCAGCTCTGCAAGCGAACTAACTGAAGCTTTCTTT. Translated: CASSSASELTEAFF.

This chain joins TRBV30 and TRBJ2-2, with a possible D match to TRBD2 (6 bases). Germline CDR1 GTSNPN, CDR2 SVGIG (reference sequence). This CDR3 has 16 residues. Between the trimmed V and J ends, which lost 2 bases and 4 bases, there was a span of 17 bases. Written as DNA, the CDR3 is TGTGCCTGGAGTAGATCCGGGGGACCGGGCACCGGGGAGCTGTTTTTT. Translating gives CAWSRSGGPGTGELFF.

The J gene is TRBJ2-3, the V gene TRBV18; 12 bases agree with TRBD2. Germline CDR1 reads KGHSH; CDR2 reads LQKENI. The CDR3 consists of 17 residues. With 2 bases clipped from V and 5 bases from J, the junction kept 8 bases outside the gene matches. CDR3 DNA: TGTGCCAGCTCACCATTTGATCTAGCGGGAGGGGGAGATACGCAGTATTTT. This gives the protein CASSPFDLAGGGDTQYF.

This rearrangement joins TRBV19 to TRBJ2-5; D ambiguous. CDR3 length: 14 residues. The germline V and J ends were trimmed by 3 bases and 2 bases, with 10 bases remaining between them. In germline, CDR1 is LNHDA, CDR2 SQIVND (reference sequence). Written as DNA, the CDR3 is TGTGCCAGTAGTATTTCGAGAGATCAAGAGACCCAGTACTTC. Protein: CASSISRDQETQYF.

This chain links TRBV13 with TRBJ1-5; D is unresolved. V gave up 0 bases and J gave up 2 bases, with 17 bases separating them. The CDR3 runs to 18 residues. CDR1 is PRHDT, CDR2 FYEKMQ, per germline (reference sequence). DNA of the CDR3: TGTGCCAGCAGCTTAGGAGGGCCGGGCATGGAGGGCAATCAGCCCCAGCATTTT. Translating gives CASSLGGPGMEGNQPQHF.

The rearrangement joins TRBV9 to TRBJ1-6; TRBD1 matches at 10 bases. The junction had 11 bases not matched to a gene; V was cut back by 7 bases and J by 10 bases. The CDR3 contains 15 residues. Germline-derived CDR1 and CDR2 are SGDLS and YYNGEE. For the CDR3, the DNA is TGTGCCAGCGGGGGGACAGGGGCCCTTGGATCACCCCTCCACTTT. It is translated as CASGGTGALGSPLHF.

The chain links TRBV14 to TRBJ2-7; 8 bases fit TRBD2. The germline gives CDR1 SGHDN, CDR2 FVKESK. After removal of 8 bases from V and 2 bases from J, the junction contained 8 bases not matched to a gene. This CDR3 has 14 amino acids. This chain's CDR3 is CASYLTSATYEQYF. The CDR3 nucleotides read TGTGCCAGCTATTTGACTAGCGCCACCTACGAGCAGTACTTC.

The chain joins TRBV5-4 to TRBJ2-5, with a weak D call TRBD2 (5 bases). The V end was cut by 3 bases, the J end by 1 base, with 13 bases between. This CDR3 is built from 15 residues. CDR1 is SGHNT and CDR2 is YYREEE in the germline V gene (reference sequence). The CDR3 here is CASSSLIGLQETQYF. The CDR3 region has the DNA TGTGCCAGCAGCTCCCTAATAGGACTCCAAGAGACCCAGTACTTC. Drawing the rest from reference TRBV5-4 and TRBJ2-5, the complete variable domain is ETGVTQSPTHLIKTRGQQVTLRCSSQSGHNTVSWYQQALGQGPQFIFQYYREEENGRGNFPPRFSGLQFPNYSSELNVNALELDDSALYLCASSSLIGLQETQYFGPGTRLLVL.

The CDR3: CASSREGQYQETQYF. The CDR3 DNA is TGTGCCAGCAGCCGAGAGGGACAGTACCAAGAGACCCAGTACTTC. The chain uses TRBV2 and TRBJ2-5; 7 bases match TRBD1. The CDR3 runs 15 residues. Germline CDR1 SNHLY, CDR2 FYNNEI. J lost 0 bases, V lost 6 bases, and 7 bases had no gene match.

This clone has more than one count but fewer than ten. The chain combines TRBV30 with TRBJ2-3, with 8 positions matching TRBD1. The length of the CDR3 is 16 residues. CDR1 is GTSNPN, CDR2 SVGIG, per germline (reference sequence). V lost 3 bases and J lost 2; bases outside the gene matches: 10. This chain's CDR3 is CAWSLGQGTYTDTQYF. The CDR3, as DNA: TGTGCCTGGAGCCTCGGACAGGGAACTTACACAGATACGCAGTATTTT.

In its sample, this clone was seen once. V gene TRBV5-1 combines with J gene TRBJ2-1, with 9 bases that match TRBD1. The germline V gene encodes CDR1 SGHRS and CDR2 YFSETQ. The CDR3 is 14 amino acids. The J segment lost 7 bases and the V segment lost 0 bases, leaving 2 bases of the junction unmatched. CDR3 residues: CASSLGDRVNEQFF. The CDR3 nucleotides read TGCGCCAGCAGCTTGGGGGACAGGGTTAATGAGCAGTTCTTC.

The rearrangement uses TRBV6-5 and TRBJ2-7, with D unclear. Germline V gene sequence: CDR1 MNHEY, CDR2 SVGAGI. Trimming took off 8 bases at V and 0 bases at J, with 5 bases between the two ends. The CDR3 runs 11 residues. The CDR3, as DNA: TGTGCCAGCGGCATCTCCTACGAGCAGTACTTC. Its protein product is CASGISYEQYF.

This clone has only a few counts. The V call is TRBV11-2, the J call TRBJ2-7; D uncertain. Trimming stripped 4 bases from V and 2 bases from J, with 18 bases between. The CDR3 covers 16 residues. Germline CDR1 is SGHAT and CDR2 is FQNNGV. In nucleotides, the CDR3 is TGTGCCAGCAGCTCCTCCCGGTCGACTCGACCCTACGAGCAGTACTTC. Residues: CASSSSRSTRPYEQYF.

This chain connects TRBV7-6 to TRBJ2-2; TRBD2 might be the D (6 bases). Per the germline V gene, CDR1 is SGHVS and CDR2 is FNYEAQ. V dropped 1 base and J dropped 0 bases, with 9 bases sitting between them. The length of the CDR3 is 16 residues. DNA for the CDR3: TGTGCCAGCAGCTTAGTGGCGGGGTCGAACACCGGGGAGCTGTTTTTT. Protein sequence: CASSLVAGSNTGELFF.

The V gene is TRBV6-4, the J gene TRBJ2-3; 8 nucleotides match TRBD2. From germline, CDR1 is MRHNA and CDR2 SNTAGT. The CDR3 has 16 amino acids. Trimming took 2 bases from V and 4 from J; bases not matched to a gene: 8. This chain's CDR3 is CASSDRSGRGADTQYF. The DNA of the CDR3 is TGTGCCAGCAGTGACCGAAGCGGGAGAGGCGCAGATACGCAGTATTTT.

This chain links TRBV4-1 with TRBJ1-2; 9 bases fit TRBD1. J lost 6 bases, V lost 7 bases, and 15 bases had no gene match. This CDR3 has 16 residues. Germline CDR1 MGHRA, CDR2 YSYEKL. CDR3 bases: TGCGCCAGCACTCCGGTGGTGGCGGACAGGGGCAATGGCTACACCTTC. As protein: CASTPVVADRGNGYTF.

This chain links TRBV6-1 with TRBJ2-2; TRBD2 might be the D (5 bases). The V end lost 2 bases, the J end lost 7 bases, and 11 bases lay between the germline ends. In germline, CDR1 is MNHNS, CDR2 SASEGT. CDR3 size: 14 residues. Here the CDR3 DNA reads TGTGCCAGCAGTGAATTGAGGGAAGGCGGGGAGCTGTTTTTT. It translates to CASSELREGGELFF.

This rearrangement joins TRBV2 to TRBJ2-1; 9 bases are a match to TRBD2. Germline lookup yields CDR1 SNHLY and CDR2 FYNNEI. The CDR3 is made up of 14 amino acids. Losses at the gene ends were 6 bases for V and 15 bases for J; bases not matched to a gene: 15. The CDR3: CASRAILREGSLFF. The CDR3 nucleotides are TGTGCCAGCAGGGCTATCTTGCGGGAGGGGTCCTTGTTCTTC. Full variable domain (remainder filled in from reference TRBV2 and TRBJ2-1): EPEVTQTPSHQVTQMGQEVILRCVPISNHLYFYWYRQILGQKVEFLVSFYNNEISEKSEIFDDQFSVERPDGSNFTLKIRSTKLEDSAMYFCASRAILREGSLFFGPGTRLTVL.

The V and J genes are TRBV5-1 and TRBJ1-1; TRBD1 agrees at 8 bases. The length of the CDR3 is 15 residues. Germline-derived CDR1 and CDR2 are SGHRS and YFSETQ. V lost 3 bases, J lost 1 base, and 5 bases stayed unmatched. The CDR3 sequence: CASSSQGAKNTEAFF. Written as DNA, the CDR3 is TGCGCCAGCAGCTCCCAGGGGGCGAAGAACACTGAAGCTTTCTTT.

V and J are TRBV2 and TRBJ1-1; 9 bases are shared with TRBD1. V lost 6 bases to trimming and J lost 7 bases; unmatched junction nucleotides: 6. This CDR3 has 13 residues. The germline gives CDR1 SNHLY, CDR2 FYNNEI. CDR3 amino acids: CASRGQGTGEAFF. The CDR3 DNA reads TGTGCCAGCAGAGGACAGGGGACGGGTGAAGCTTTCTTT.

V is TRBV5-4 and J is TRBJ2-7; no definite D call. The V gene's germline CDR1 is SGHNT and CDR2 YYREEE (reference sequence). CDR3 size: 14 residues. V lost 0 bases to trimming and J lost 2 bases, with 9 bases between them. CDR3 DNA: TGTGCCAGCAGCTTGGCCGCGAGTCCCTACGAGCAGTACTTC. It specifies CASSLAASPYEQYF.

The chain links TRBV4-1 to TRBJ2-2; D ambiguous. The germline V and J ends were trimmed by 3 bases and 6 bases, with 20 bases remaining between them. This CDR3 is 17 amino acids long. Germline V gives CDR1 MGHRA, CDR2 YSYEKL. The CDR3 spells CASSQRDPSETAGELFF. CDR3 DNA: TGCGCCAGCAGCCAGAGAGATCCAAGCGAGACTGCCGGGGAGCTGTTTTTT.

The CDR3 DNA reads TGTGCCAGCAGCCCCGGGACTAGCGGGGGGACGATACAAGAGACCCAGTACTTC. Protein sequence: CASSPGTSGGTIQETQYF. The chain is built from TRBV5-8 and TRBJ2-5; 15 nucleotides align to TRBD2. Trimming cost V 4 bases and J 2 bases; bases outside gene matches: 9. Germline CDR1 and CDR2: SGHTS and YDEGEE. CDR3 length equals 18 residues. Supplemented by reference TRBV5-8 and TRBJ2-5, the full variable domain reads EAGVTQSPTHLIKTRGQQATLRCSPISGHTSVYWYQQALGLGLQFLLWYDEGEERNRGNFPPRFSGRQFPNYSSELNVNALELEDSALYLCASSPGTSGGTIQETQYFGPGTRLLVL.

V is TRBV11-2 and J is TRBJ2-1; 9 bases agree with TRBD2. The ends lost 5 bases at V and 0 bases at J; junction bases unmatched: 2. Germline assignment: CDR1 SGHAT and CDR2 FQNNGV. The CDR3 has 15 residues. The CDR3 sequence: CASSRSGSSYNEQFF. CDR3 sequence (DNA): TGTGCCAGCAGCCGTAGCGGGAGCTCCTACAATGAGCAGTTCTTC.

The V and J genes are TRBV5-5 and TRBJ1-4; 7 positions match TRBD1. This CDR3 contains 13 residues. Germline-derived CDR1 and CDR2 are SGHKS and YYEKEE (reference sequence). With 4 bases clipped from V and 5 bases from J, the junction kept 2 bases outside the gene matches. The CDR3 loop is CASSPGQNEKLFF. The CDR3 DNA reads as TGTGCCAGCAGCCCGGGACAGAATGAAAAACTGTTTTTT.

The gene calls are TRBV5-1 and TRBJ1-3, with 8 bases lining up with TRBD1. With V trimmed by 4 bases and J by 0 bases, 3 bases remained unmatched. The CDR3 is made up of 15 amino acids. Germline CDR1 SGHRS, CDR2 YFSETQ. CDR3 amino acids: CASSARGHSGNTIYF. The CDR3 DNA is TGCGCCAGCAGCGCCAGGGGGCACTCTGGAAACACCATATATTTT. The full variable domain, with the rest looked up from reference TRBV5-1 and TRBJ1-3, is KAGVTQTPRYLIKTRGQQVTLSCSPISGHRSVSWYQQTPGQGLQFLFEYFSETQRNKGNFPGRFSGRQFSNSRSEMNVSTLELGDSALYLCASSARGHSGNTIYFGEGSWLTVV.